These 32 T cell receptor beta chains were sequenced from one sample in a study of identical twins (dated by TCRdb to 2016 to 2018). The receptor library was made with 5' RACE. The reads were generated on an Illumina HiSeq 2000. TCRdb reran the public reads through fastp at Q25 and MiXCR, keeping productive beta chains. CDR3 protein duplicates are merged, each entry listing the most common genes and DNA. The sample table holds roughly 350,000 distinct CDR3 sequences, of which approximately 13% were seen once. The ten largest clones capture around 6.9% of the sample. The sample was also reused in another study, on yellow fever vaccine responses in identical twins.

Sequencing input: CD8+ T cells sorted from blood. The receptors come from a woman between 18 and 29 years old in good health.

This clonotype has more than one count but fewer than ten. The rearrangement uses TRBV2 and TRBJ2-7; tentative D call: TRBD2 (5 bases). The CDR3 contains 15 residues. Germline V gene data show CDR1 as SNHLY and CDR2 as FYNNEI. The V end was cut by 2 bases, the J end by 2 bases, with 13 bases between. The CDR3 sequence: CASSETERYPYEQYF. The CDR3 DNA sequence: TGTGCCAGCAGTGAAACCGAGCGGTACCCCTACGAGCAGTACTTC.

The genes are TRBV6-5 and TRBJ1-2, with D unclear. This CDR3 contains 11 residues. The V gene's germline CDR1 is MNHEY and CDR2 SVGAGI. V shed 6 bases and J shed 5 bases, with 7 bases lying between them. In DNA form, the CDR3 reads TGTGCCAGCAGGCCCCAGTATGGCTACACCTTC. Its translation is CASRPQYGYTF.

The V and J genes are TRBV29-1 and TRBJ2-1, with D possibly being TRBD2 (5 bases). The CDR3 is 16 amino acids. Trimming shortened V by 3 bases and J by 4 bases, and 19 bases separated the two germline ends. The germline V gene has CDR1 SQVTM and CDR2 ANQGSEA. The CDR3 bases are TGCAGCGTTGATTTTTGGCCGACTAACAGATACAATGAGCAGTTCTTC. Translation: CSVDFWPTNRYNEQFF.

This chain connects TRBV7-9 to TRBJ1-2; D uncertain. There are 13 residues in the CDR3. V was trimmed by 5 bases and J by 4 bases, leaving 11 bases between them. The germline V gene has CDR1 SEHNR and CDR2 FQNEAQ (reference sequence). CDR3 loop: CASSQHRPYGYTF. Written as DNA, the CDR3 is TGTGCCAGCAGCCAACACAGACCCTATGGCTACACCTTC.

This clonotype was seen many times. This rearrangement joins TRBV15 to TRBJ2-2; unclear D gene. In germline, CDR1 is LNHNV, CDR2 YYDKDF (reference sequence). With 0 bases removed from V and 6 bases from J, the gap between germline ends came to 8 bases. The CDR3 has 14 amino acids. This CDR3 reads CATSRDNDAGELFF. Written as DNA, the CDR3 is TGTGCCACCAGCAGAGATAACGACGCCGGGGAGCTGTTTTTT.

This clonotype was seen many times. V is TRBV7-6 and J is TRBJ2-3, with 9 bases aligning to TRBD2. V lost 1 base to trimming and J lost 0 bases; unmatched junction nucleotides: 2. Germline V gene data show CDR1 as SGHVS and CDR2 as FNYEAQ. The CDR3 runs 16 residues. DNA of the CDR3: TGTGCCAGCAGCTTAGGACTAGCGGTTAGCACAGATACGCAGTATTTT. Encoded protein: CASSLGLAVSTDTQYF.

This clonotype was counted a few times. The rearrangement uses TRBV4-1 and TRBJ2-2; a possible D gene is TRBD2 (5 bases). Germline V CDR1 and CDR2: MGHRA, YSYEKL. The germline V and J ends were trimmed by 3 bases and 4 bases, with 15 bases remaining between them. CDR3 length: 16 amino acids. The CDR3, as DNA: TGCGCCAGCAGCCACAGAGGTTGGAGGCGCACCGGGGAGCTGTTTTTT. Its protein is CASSHRGWRRTGELFF.

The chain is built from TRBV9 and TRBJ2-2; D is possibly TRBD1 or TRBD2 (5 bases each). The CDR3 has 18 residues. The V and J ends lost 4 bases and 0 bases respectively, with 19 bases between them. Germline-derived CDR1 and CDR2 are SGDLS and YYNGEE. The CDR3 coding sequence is TGTGCCAGCAGCCTCAGAGGTCAGGGAGTATCGAACACCGGGGAGCTGTTTTTT. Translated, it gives CASSLRGQGVSNTGELFF.

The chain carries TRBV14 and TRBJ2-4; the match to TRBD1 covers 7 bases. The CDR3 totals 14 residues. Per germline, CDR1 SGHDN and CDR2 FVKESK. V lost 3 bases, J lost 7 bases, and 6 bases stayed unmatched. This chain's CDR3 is CASSQTGFWNIQYF. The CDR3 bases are TGTGCCAGCAGCCAGACAGGGTTTTGGAACATTCAGTACTTC.

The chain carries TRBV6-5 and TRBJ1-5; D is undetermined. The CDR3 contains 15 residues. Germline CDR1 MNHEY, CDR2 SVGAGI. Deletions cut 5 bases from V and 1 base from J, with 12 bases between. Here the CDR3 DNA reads TGTGCCAGCAGTCACCGAGGTAGCAGCAATCAGCCCCAGCATTTT. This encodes CASSHRGSSNQPQHF.

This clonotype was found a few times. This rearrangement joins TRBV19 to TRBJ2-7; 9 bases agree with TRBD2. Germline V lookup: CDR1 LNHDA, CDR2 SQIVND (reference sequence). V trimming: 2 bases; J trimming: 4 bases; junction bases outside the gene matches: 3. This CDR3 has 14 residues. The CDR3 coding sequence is TGTGCCAGTAGTATACTAGCGGGAAGGTACGAGCAGTACTTC. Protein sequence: CASSILAGRYEQYF. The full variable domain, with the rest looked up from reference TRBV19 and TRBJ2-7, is DGGITQSPKYLFRKEGQNVTLSCEQNLNHDAMYWYRQDPGQGLRLIYYSQIVNDFQKGDIAEGYSVSREKKESFPLTVTSAQKNPTAFYLCASSILAGRYEQYFGPGTRLTVT.

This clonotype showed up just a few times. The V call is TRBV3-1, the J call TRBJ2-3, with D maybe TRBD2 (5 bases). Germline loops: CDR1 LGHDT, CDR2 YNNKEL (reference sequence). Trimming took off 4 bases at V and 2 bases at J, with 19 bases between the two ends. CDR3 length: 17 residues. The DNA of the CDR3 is TGTGCCAGCAGCCCACGGGGAACAGCGGTGACCACAGATACGCAGTATTTT. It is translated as CASSPRGTAVTTDTQYF.

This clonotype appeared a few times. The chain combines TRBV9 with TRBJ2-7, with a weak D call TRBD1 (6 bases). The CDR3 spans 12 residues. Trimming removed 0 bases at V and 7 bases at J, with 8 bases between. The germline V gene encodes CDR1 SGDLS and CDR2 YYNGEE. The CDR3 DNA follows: TGTGCCAGCAGCGTAGAAGGGACAGAGCAGTACTTC. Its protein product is CASSVEGTEQYF.

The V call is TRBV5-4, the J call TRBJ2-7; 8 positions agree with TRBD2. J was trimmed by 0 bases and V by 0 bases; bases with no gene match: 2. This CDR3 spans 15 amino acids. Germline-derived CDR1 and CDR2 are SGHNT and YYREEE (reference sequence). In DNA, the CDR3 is TGTGCCAGCAGCTTGGAGCGGGAGAGCTCCTACGAGCAGTACGTC. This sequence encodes CASSLERESSYEQYV.

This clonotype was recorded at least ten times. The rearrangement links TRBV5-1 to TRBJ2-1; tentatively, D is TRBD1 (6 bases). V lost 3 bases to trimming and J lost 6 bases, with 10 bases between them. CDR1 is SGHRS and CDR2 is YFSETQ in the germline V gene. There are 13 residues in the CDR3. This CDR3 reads CASSWGPSNEQFF. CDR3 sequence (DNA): TGCGCCAGCAGCTGGGGGCCTAGCAATGAGCAGTTCTTC. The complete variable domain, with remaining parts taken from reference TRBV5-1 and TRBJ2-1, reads KAGVTQTPRYLIKTRGQQVTLSCSPISGHRSVSWYQQTPGQGLQFLFEYFSETQRNKGNFPGRFSGRQFSNSRSEMNVSTLELGDSALYLCASSWGPSNEQFFGPGTRLTVL.

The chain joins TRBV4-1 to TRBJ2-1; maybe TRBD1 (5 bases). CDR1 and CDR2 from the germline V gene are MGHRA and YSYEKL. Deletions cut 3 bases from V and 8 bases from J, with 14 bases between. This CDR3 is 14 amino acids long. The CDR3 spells CASSHQDSSYEQFF. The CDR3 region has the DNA TGCGCCAGCAGCCACCAAGACAGTTCCTATGAGCAGTTCTTC.

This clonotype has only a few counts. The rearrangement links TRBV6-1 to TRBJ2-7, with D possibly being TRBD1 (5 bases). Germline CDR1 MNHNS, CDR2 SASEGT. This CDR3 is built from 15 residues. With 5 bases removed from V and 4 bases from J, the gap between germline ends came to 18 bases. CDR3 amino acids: CASSKRGPSPYEQYV. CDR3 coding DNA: TGTGCCAGCAGTAAAAGGGGCCCCAGTCCATACGAGCAGTACGTC.

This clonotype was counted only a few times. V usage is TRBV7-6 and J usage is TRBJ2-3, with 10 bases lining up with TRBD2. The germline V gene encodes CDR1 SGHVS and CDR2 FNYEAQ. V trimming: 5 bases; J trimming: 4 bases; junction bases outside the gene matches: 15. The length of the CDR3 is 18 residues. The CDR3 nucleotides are TGTGCCAGCAGCATTCAAAGCGGGGGGGCGGGTCGCCCAGATACGCAGTATTTT. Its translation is CASSIQSGGAGRPDTQYF. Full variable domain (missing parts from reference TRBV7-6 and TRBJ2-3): GAGVSQSPRYKVTKRGQDVALRCDPISGHVSLYWYRQALGQGPEFLTYFNYEAQQDKSGLPNDRFSAERPEGSISTLTIQRTEQRDSAMYRCASSIQSGGAGRPDTQYFGPGTRLTVL.

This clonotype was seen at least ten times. For the CDR3, the DNA is TGCAGTGCTACAGGGCTGTTCTCCTACAATGAGCAGTTCTTC. Translation gives CSATGLFSYNEQFF. V gene TRBV20-1 combines with J gene TRBJ2-1; D perhaps matches TRBD1 (5 bases). With 4 bases removed from V and 0 bases from J, the gap between germline ends came to 10 bases. This CDR3 is 14 amino acids long. Germline V gives CDR1 DFQATT, CDR2 SNEGSKA (reference sequence).

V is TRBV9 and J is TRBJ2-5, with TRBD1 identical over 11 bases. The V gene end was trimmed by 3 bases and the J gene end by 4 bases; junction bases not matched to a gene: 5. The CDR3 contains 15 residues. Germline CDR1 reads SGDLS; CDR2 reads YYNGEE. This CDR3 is CASSEGQGERETQYF. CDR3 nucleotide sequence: TGTGCCAGCAGCGAGGGACAGGGGGAGCGAGAGACCCAGTACTTC.

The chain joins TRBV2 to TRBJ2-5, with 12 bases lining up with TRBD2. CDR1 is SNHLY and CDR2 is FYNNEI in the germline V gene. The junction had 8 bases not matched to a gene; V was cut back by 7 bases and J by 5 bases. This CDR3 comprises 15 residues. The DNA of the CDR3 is TGTGCCAGCACTATGCTAGCGGGAGGGCGGGAGACCCAGTACTTC. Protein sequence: CASTMLAGGRETQYF.

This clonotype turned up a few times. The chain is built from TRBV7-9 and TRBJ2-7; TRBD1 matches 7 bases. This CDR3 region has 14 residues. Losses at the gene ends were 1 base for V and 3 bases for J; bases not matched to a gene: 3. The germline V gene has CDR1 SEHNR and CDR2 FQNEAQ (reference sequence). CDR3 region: CASSLGGQIYEQYV. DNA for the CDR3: TGTGCCAGCAGCTTAGGGGGACAGATCTACGAGCAGTACGTC.

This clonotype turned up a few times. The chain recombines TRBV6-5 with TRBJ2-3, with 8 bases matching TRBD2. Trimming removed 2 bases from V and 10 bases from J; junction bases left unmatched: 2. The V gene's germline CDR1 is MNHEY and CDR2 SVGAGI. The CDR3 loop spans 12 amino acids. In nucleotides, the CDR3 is TGTGCCAGCAGTTACGGGCGGGGGGCGCAGTATTTT. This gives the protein CASSYGRGAQYF.

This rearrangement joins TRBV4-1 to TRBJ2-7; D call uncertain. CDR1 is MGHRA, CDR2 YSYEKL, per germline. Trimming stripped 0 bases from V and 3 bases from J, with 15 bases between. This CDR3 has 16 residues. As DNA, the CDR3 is TGCGCCAGCAGCCAAGAATTGGCATCTCCTAGCTACGAGCAGTACTTC. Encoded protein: CASSQELASPSYEQYF.

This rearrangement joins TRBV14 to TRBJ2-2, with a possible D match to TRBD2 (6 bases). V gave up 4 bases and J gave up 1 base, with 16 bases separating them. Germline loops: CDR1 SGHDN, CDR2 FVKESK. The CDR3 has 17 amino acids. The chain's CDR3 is CASSPDQSRGNTGELFF. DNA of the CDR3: TGTGCCAGCAGCCCCGATCAATCGCGGGGGAACACCGGGGAGCTGTTTTTT. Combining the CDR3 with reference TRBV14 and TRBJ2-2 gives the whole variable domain EAGVTQFPSHSVIEKGQTVTLRCDPISGHDNLYWYRRVMGKEIKFLLHFVKESKQDESGMPNNRFLAERTGGTYSTLKVQPAELEDSGVYFCASSPDQSRGNTGELFFGEGSRLTVL.

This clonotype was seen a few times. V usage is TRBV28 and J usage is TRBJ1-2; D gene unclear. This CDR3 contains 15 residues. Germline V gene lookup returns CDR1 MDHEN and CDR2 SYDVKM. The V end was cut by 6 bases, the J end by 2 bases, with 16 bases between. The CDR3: CASRALRVDNYGYTF. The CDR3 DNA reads TGTGCCAGCAGGGCACTCCGGGTTGACAACTATGGCTACACCTTC.

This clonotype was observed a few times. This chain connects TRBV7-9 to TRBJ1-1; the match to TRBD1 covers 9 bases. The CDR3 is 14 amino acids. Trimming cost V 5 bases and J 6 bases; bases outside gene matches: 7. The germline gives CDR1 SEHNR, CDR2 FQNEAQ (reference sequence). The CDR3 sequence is CASSLPGQGAEAFF. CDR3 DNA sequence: TGTGCCAGCAGCCTCCCGGGACAGGGTGCTGAAGCTTTCTTT.

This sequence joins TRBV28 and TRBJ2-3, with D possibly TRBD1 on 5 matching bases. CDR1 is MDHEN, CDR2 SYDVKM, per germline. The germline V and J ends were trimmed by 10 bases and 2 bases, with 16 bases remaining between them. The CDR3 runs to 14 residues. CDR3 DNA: TGTGCCATCGGAGACAGATCCCCCACAGATACGCAGTATTTT. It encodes CAIGDRSPTDTQYF.

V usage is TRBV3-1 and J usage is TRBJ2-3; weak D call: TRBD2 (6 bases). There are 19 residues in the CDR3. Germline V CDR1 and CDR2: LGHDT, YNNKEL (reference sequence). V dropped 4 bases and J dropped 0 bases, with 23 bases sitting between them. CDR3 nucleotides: TGTGCCAGCAGCCCCAACGGCCCGATAGCGGCTCCTAGCACAGATACGCAGTATTTT. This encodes CASSPNGPIAAPSTDTQYF.

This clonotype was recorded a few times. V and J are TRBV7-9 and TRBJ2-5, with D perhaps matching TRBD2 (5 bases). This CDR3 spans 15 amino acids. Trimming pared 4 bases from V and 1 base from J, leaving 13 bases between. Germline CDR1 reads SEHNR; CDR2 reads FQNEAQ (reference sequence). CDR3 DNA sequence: TGTGCCAGCAGCTCCTTGAGGGCTAGCCAAGAGACCCAGTACTTC. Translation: CASSSLRASQETQYF.

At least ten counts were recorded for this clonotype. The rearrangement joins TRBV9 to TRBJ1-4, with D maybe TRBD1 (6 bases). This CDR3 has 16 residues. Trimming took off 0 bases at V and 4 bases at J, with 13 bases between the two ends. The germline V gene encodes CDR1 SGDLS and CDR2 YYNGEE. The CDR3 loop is CASSVGQGIGNEKLFF. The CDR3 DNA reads TGTGCCAGCAGCGTAGGGCAGGGGATCGGTAATGAAAAACTGTTTTTT.

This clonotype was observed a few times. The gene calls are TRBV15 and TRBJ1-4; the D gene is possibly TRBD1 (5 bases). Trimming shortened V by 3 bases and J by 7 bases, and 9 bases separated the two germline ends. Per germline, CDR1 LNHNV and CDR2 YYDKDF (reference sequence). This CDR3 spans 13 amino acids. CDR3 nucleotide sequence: TGTGCCACCAGCAGTGGCGGGGCTGAAAAACTGTTTTTT. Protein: CATSSGGAEKLFF. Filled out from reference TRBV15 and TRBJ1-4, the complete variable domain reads DAMVIQNPRYQVTQFGKPVTLSCSQTLNHNVMYWYQQKSSQAPKLLFHYYDKDFNNEADTPDNFQSRRPNTSFCFLDIRSPGLGDTAMYLCATSSGGAEKLFFGSGTQLSVL.